A selection of T cell receptor beta chains follows, all from one sample in a study of regulatory T cells in long-lasting Graves disease. Via MiXCR, TCRdb re-called the multiplex PCR reads, giving one row per CDR3 protein. Of approximately 470,000 distinct CDR3 sequences detected, 15% to 20% appear once; the ten largest clones hold 12%. These same data were also listed under a study on T cells in Graves' hyperthyroidism and ophthalmopathy.

Sequenced material: peripheral blood mononuclear cells (PBMCs), taken at new diagnosis, from a patient treated with antithyroid drugs. The receptors stem from a man in his forties with Graves disease. CDR3s include the opening cysteine and the closing phenylalanine or tryptophan. D genes are given only for firm matches. Only part of the rows carry a size: once, few, many, or a class if the clone is expanded.

DNA: TGTGCCAGCAGCCCAGTGGGGGGGGGCACTGAAGCTTTCTTT
CDR3: CASSPVGGGTEAFF
size: NA
D: NA
V: TRBV11-2
J: TRBJ1-1

DNA: TGCAGTGCTAGGTTTAGCGGGTTAACCAATGAGCAGTTCTTC
CDR3: CSARFSGLTNEQFF
size: many
D: TRBD2
V: TRBV20-1
J: TRBJ2-1

DNA: TGTGCCAGCAGTTTAGCGGCAGGTCGCGATACGCAGTATTTT
CDR3: CASSLAAGRDTQYF
size: many
D: NA
V: TRBV27
J: TRBJ2-3

DNA: TGTGCCTCCCGCGATAGCGGGAGTTTAACGGATACGCAGTATTTT
CDR3: CASRDSGSLTDTQYF
size: many
D: TRBD2
V: TRBV2
J: TRBJ2-3

DNA: TGTGCCAGCGGCTACGTACTCCAAGAGACCCAGTACTTC
CDR3: CASGYVLQETQYF
size: NA
D: NA
V: TRBV27
J: TRBJ2-5

DNA: TGCAGTGCTAGACACGCGGAGGAGACAGTGGGCTACGAGCAGTACTTC
CDR3: CSARHAEETVGYEQYF
size: few
D: NA
V: TRBV20-1
J: TRBJ2-7

DNA: TGTGCCAGTGAAGGGGGATCGAGTGACAAATCCTACGAGCAGTACTTC
CDR3: CASEGGSSDKSYEQYF
size: few
D: NA
V: TRBV7-9
J: TRBJ2-7

DNA: TGTGCCAGCAGCCATGACAGGACCTACGAGCAGTACTTC
CDR3: CASSHDRTYEQYF
size: few
D: NA
V: TRBV5-8
J: TRBJ2-7

DNA: TGTGCCAGCAGTTTATGGGCGACAGGCCCAGCCAAAGACATTCAGTACTTC
CDR3: CASSLWATGPAKDIQYF
size: NA
D: NA
V: TRBV28
J: TRBJ2-4

DNA: TGTGCCAGCATGGGACAGGAGAACTATGGCTACACCTTC
CDR3: CASMGQENYGYTF
size: NA
D: TRBD1
V: TRBV27
J: TRBJ1-2

DNA: TGTGCCAGCAGTTCCCCTTCGGATGAGCAGTTCTTC
CDR3: CASSSPSDEQFF
size: NA
D: NA
V: TRBV6-9
J: TRBJ2-1

DNA: TGTGCCAGCAGCGAAACTAGCGGGTGGAATAATGAGCAGTTCTTC
CDR3: CASSETSGWNNEQFF
size: few
D: TRBD2
V: TRBV11-3
J: TRBJ2-1

DNA: TGTGCCAGTAGTATATTTGTGTTTGATTCCGAGCAGTACTTC
CDR3: CASSIFVFDSEQYF
size: NA
D: NA
V: TRBV19
J: TRBJ2-7

DNA: TGTGCCAGCAGCTTAGCGCGGCAGGGGTACGAGCAGTACTTC
CDR3: CASSLARQGYEQYF
size: many
D: NA
V: TRBV7-8
J: TRBJ2-7

DNA: TGTGCCAGCAGTCTTACAGGGTACCACGAGCAGTACTTC
CDR3: CASSLTGYHEQYF
size: many
D: NA
V: TRBV28
J: TRBJ2-7

DNA: TGTGCCAGCAGTGAAGTAGGGTTCGACTATGGCTACACCTTC
CDR3: CASSEVGFDYGYTF
size: many
D: NA
V: TRBV6-1
J: TRBJ1-2

DNA: TGTGCCAGCACCACCACCGGGGAGCTGTTTTTT
CDR3: CASTTTGELFF
size: NA
D: NA
V: TRBV6-1
J: TRBJ2-2

DNA: TGTGCCAGTAAAGAAGGGGCGAACACTGAAGCTTTCTTT
CDR3: CASKEGANTEAFF
size: NA
D: NA
V: TRBV19
J: TRBJ1-1

DNA: TGTGCCAGCGGGGGGCAGTTTGGGCAGCCCCAGCATTTT
CDR3: CASGGQFGQPQHF
size: NA
D: NA
V: TRBV27
J: TRBJ1-5

DNA: TGTGCCAGCAGTGACGGAGCGGGAGAGCAGTACTTC
CDR3: CASSDGAGEQYF
size: few
D: TRBD2
V: TRBV6-4
J: TRBJ2-7

DNA: TGTGCCAGCAGCGTAGGGGCGGGGAGCACAGATACGCAGTATTTT
CDR3: CASSVGAGSTDTQYF
size: many
D: NA
V: TRBV9
J: TRBJ2-3

DNA: TGTGCCAGCAGCCCACTGGGGGGGGCCGGGGAGCTGTTTTTT
CDR3: CASSPLGGAGELFF
size: many
D: TRBD2
V: TRBV9
J: TRBJ2-2

DNA: TGTGCCAGCAGCCCAGGGACTAGCGGGAGCTCCTACGAGCAGTACTTC
CDR3: CASSPGTSGSSYEQYF
size: many
D: TRBD2
V: TRBV3-1
J: TRBJ2-7

DNA: TGCGCCAGCAGTGAAGCGCAGGACAGATACAATGAGCAGTTCTTC
CDR3: CASSEAQDRYNEQFF
size: NA
D: NA
V: TRBV10-2
J: TRBJ2-1

DNA: TGTGCCAGCAGTTTAGGGGCGGCCGCCTACAATGAGCAGTTCTTC
CDR3: CASSLGAAAYNEQFF
size: few
D: NA
V: TRBV12-3/TRBV12-4
J: TRBJ2-1

DNA: TGTGCCAGTAGTACCCTTTCCACAGATACGCAGTATTTT
CDR3: CASSTLSTDTQYF
size: NA
D: NA
V: TRBV19
J: TRBJ2-3

DNA: TGTGCCTGGAGTGGAAGTCGGATCAATCAGCCCCAGCATTTT
CDR3: CAWSGSRINQPQHF
size: NA
D: NA
V: TRBV30
J: TRBJ1-5

DNA: TGCAGCGCCTTGGGGGGAGGGCCGGAGACCCAGTACTTC
CDR3: CSALGGGPETQYF
size: few
D: TRBD2
V: TRBV29-1
J: TRBJ2-5